Listed below are T cell receptor beta chains from one sample, sequenced in a study of T cells in localized non-small cell lung cancer. TCRdb's table, derived via immunoSEQ multiplex PCR, lists solely in-frame clones and lacks some. Of 40,000 to 65,000 clones in the sample, around four fifths are singletons; the top ten hold 17%. The source material was peripheral blood mononuclear cells, sampled before any cancer treatment. These receptors originate from a man aged 40 to 69 with stage III lung adenocarcinoma. Each CDR3 is given with its conserved first and last residue.

V	J	length	CDR3
TRBV7-2	TRBJ2-3	15	CASRQRTDGTDTQYF
TRBV6-1	TRBJ1-3	15	CASRRQASSGNTIYF
TRBV7-9	TRBJ2-5	13	CASSSMGTETQYF
TRBV11-3	TRBJ2-5	13	CASSSGPRETQYF
TRBV7-9	.	14	CASSFQGSEYEQYF
TRBV30	TRBJ2-1	13	CAWSPDYSNEQFF
TRBV5-1	TRBJ2-7	14	CASSLGVDSYEQYF
TRBV13	TRBJ2-3	14	CASSRRTSADTQYF
TRBV30	TRBJ2-3	13	CAWSVSGGYTQYF
TRBV11-2	TRBJ1-1	16	CASLPGTEILNTEAFF
TRBV7-9	TRBJ1-2	16	CASSLGTEGGGNGYTF
TRBV19	TRBJ2-7	15	CASSIAGARGYEQYF
TRBV7-9	TRBJ2-3	16	CASSLGPTSTTDTQYF
TRBV7-8	TRBJ2-7	15	CASSLGDRGRHEQYF
TRBV19	TRBJ2-5	14	CASSPRTGTETQYF
TRBV2	TRBJ1-5	15	CASSRTGQSNQPQHF
TRBV2	TRBJ2-2	11	CASTDTGELFF
TRBV10-3	TRBJ1-2	13	CAISLSDSYGYTF
TRBV27	TRBJ1-2	13	CASRGGRAYGYTF
TRBV27	TRBJ2-1	13	CASSWGTSNEQFF
TRBV11-3	TRBJ2-5	16	CASSLGLAERLETQYF
TRBV7-3	TRBJ2-1	19	CASSLRVGSAGGRAGEQFF
TRBV4-3	TRBJ1-1	14	CASSHRTENTEAFF
TRBV5-1	TRBJ2-1	14	CASSPGQGGNEQFF
TRBV4-3	TRBJ1-1	16	CASSQTGAWIGTEAFF
TRBV11-1	TRBJ1-5	16	CASSPEGGLGNQPQHF
TRBV7-2	TRBJ2-3	16	CASSLSSGLSTDTQYF
TRBV5-5	TRBJ1-1	14	CASSRQGDNTEAFF
TRBV7-9	TRBJ2-7	12	CASSLISREQYF
TRBV4-2	TRBJ1-5	14	CASSQAGSNQPQHF
TRBV5-1	TRBJ2-1	15	CASSATGTGGLEQFF
TRBV2	TRBJ2-3	14	CASSEAQGTDTQYF
TRBV27	TRBJ2-3	13	CASSLTTGDTQYF
TRBV5-1	TRBJ1-2	13	CASSLGDFYGYTF
TRBV12-5	TRBJ1-5	13	CASGLTGGQPQHF
TRBV25-1	TRBJ2-3	15	CASSGIGANADTQYF
TRBV25-1	TRBJ1-1	13	CASSDDRSVEAFF
TRBV30	TRBJ1-1	18	CAWSVLGQAETRPNEAFF
TRBV5-6	TRBJ2-7	12	CASSLVGIEQYF
TRBV29-1	TRBJ2-7	12	CSVTQGVDEQYF